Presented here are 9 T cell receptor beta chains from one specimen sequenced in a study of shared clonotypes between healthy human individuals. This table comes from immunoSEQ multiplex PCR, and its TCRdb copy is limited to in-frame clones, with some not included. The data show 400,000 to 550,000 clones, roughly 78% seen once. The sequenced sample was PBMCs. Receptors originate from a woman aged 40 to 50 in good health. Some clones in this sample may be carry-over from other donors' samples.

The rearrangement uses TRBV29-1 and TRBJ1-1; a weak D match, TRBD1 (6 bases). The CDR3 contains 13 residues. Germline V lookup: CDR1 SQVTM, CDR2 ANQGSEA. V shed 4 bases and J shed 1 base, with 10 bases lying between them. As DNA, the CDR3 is TGCAGCGTTGGGGGACACCCGAACACTGAAGCTTTCTTT. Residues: CSVGGHPNTEAFF.

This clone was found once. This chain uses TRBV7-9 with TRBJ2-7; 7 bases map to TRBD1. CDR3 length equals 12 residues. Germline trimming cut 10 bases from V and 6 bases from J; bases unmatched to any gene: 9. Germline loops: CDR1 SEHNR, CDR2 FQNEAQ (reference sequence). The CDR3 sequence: CAIPTGRGEQYF. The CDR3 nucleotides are TGTGCCATCCCGACAGGGAGAGGCGAGCAGTACTTC.

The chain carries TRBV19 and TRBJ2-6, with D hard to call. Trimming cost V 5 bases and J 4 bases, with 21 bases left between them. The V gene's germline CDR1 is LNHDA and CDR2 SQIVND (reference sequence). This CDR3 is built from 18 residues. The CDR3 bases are TGTGCCAGTAGTGAATCGTATGGTCCCTTGGGGGGGGCCAACGTCCTGACTTTC. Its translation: CASSESYGPLGGANVLTF.

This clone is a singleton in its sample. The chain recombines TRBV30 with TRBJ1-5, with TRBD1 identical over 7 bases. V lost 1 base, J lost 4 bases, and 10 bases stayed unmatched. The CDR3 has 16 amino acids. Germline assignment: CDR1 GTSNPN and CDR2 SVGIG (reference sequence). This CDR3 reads CAWSASFDRANQPQHF. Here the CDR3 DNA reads TGTGCCTGGAGTGCCTCCTTTGACAGGGCAAATCAGCCCCAGCATTTT.

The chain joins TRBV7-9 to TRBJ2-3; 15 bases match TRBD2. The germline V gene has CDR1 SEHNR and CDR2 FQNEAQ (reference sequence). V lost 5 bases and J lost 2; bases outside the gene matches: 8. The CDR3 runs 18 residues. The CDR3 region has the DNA TGTGCCAGCAGCACGCGGACTAGCGGGAGGGCCCTCACAGATACGCAGTATTTT. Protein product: CASSTRTSGRALTDTQYF.

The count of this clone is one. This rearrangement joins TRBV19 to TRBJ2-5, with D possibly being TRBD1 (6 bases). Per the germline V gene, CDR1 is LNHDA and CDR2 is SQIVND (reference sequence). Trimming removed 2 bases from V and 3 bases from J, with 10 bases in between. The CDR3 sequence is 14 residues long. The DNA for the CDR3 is TGTGCCAGTAGTATAAGGGCAGGGGAAGAGACCCAGTACTTC. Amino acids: CASSIRAGEETQYF.

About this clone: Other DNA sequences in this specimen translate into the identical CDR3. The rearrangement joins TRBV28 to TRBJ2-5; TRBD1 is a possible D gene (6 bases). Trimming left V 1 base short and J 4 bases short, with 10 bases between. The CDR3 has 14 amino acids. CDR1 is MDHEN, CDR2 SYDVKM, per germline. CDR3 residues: CASSLSLGGETQYF. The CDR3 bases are TGTGCCAGCAGTTTATCGTTAGGGGGAGAGACCCAGTACTTC. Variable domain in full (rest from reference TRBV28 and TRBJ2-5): DVKVTQSSRYLVKRTGEKVFLECVQDMDHENMFWYRQDPGLGLRLIYFSYDVKMKEKGDIPEGYSVSREKKERFSLILESASTNQTSMYLCASSLSLGGETQYFGPGTRLLVL.

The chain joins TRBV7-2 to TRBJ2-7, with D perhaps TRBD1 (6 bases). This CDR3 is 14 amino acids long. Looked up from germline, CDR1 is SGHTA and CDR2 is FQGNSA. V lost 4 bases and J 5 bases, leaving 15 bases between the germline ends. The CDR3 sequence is CASSSRQARNEQYF. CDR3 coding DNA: TGTGCCAGCAGCTCGAGACAGGCGCGGAACGAGCAGTACTTC.

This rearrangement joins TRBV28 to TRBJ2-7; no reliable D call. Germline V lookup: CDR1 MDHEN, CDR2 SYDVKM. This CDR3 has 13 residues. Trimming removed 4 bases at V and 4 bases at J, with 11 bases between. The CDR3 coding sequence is TGTGCCAGCAGTTCCCCTCTCCCTTACGAGCAGTACTTC. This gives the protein CASSSPLPYEQYF. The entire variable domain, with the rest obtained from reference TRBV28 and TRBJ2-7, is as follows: DVKVTQSSRYLVKRTGEKVFLECVQDMDHENMFWYRQDPGLGLRLIYFSYDVKMKEKGDIPEGYSVSREKKERFSLILESASTNQTSMYLCASSSPLPYEQYFGPGTRLTVT.